This T cell receptor beta chain was obtained from a study of blood T cells in healthy people across ages. Background on the study: Template switching retrieved approximately one barcoded beta molecule for each two T cells.

With a J-beta primer mix and a sample-barcoded 5' primer, a second PCR ran about 7 to 12 cycles. TCRdb independently ran MiXCR on the 5' RACE reads; one entry per CDR3 protein. The data contain 1.5 million to 2 million distinct CDR3 sequences, about two fifths of them singletons. In terms of origin and age, donors were healthy Caucasian individuals from Russia aged roughly 6 to 100. In the case of this clonotype: One junction end does not reproduce the germline sequence, and a read error may be involved.

This CDR3 has 14 residues. The germline V gene encodes CDR1 DFQATT and CDR2 SNEGSKA (reference sequence). The receptor was derived from a human donor in good health. The rearrangement joins TRBV20-1 to TRBJ1-1; no clear D gene. Sequencing input: blood. The CDR3: CSARESGIGTEAFF. CDR3 DNA sequence: TGCAGTGCCAGAGAGAGCGGAATTGGAACTGAAGCTTTCTTT.